The text below deals with one T cell receptor beta chain. By sample share, this clone is medium-sized (0.01 to 0.1%). The specificity of this receptor is unknown. No base quality values were provided; no much bigger clone lies one nucleotide off. Before undergoing thyroid surgery, none of the patients had been given any kind of treatment. The study retrospectively analysed patient clinical samples collected from the early 2010s to the late 2010s using T-cell receptor beta sequencing. The method behind the library was PCR. The instrument was an Illumina HiSeq 4000. High-throughput sequencing was used to profile the TCR beta-chain CDR3 region of each patient. For the original study's pipeline: A classifier to discriminate distant-metastatic papillary thyroid cancer patients was built from CDR3 differences across clinicopathological groups. The Shannon index was used to measure repertoire diversity, and the Morisita-Horn index was used to measure how similar tumor and blood repertoires were. Starting from the raw public reads, TCRdb applied fastp trimming at Q25, assembled clones with MiXCR and retained in-frame beta chains. These V and J calls derive from TCRdb rather than the authors' analysis. Within this sample are just under 8,000 clones, with about 26% of them counted one time only. Clones ranked in the top ten supply roughly 6.1% of the sample.

The entry originates in a study of metastatic and nonmetastatic thyroid tumors (dated by TCRdb to the early 2020s). About the full investigation: For patients with malignant and with benign thyroid disease, the researchers compared repertoires between peripheral blood samples and tumor or nodule tissue samples.

Counted from cysteine to phenylalanine, this CDR3 has 15 amino acids. Only the CDR3 DNA is retained, 45 bases long and in frame from the first base. V lost 1 base and J lost 7 bases; the stretch between them is 14 bases long. CDR1 SGHTA and CDR2 FQGNSA were looked up in the germline V gene. What the research found in general, with its limitations: TCR beta diversity was reported as significantly higher in malignant tumors than in benign nodules, in both blood and tumor samples.

The rearrangement joined TRBV7-2 to TRBJ1-3; the D gene is not confidently resolved. Material for sequencing was adjacent normal tissue. This clonotype was obtained from a female donor with papillary thyroid cancer or a benign thyroid nodule (not recorded which). Some clones in this sample may be carry-over from other donors' samples. The nucleotide sequence is given as TGTGCCAGCAGCTTAGAATCAGGCCCCATGAACACCATATATTTT. Translation gives CASSLESGPMNTIYF.